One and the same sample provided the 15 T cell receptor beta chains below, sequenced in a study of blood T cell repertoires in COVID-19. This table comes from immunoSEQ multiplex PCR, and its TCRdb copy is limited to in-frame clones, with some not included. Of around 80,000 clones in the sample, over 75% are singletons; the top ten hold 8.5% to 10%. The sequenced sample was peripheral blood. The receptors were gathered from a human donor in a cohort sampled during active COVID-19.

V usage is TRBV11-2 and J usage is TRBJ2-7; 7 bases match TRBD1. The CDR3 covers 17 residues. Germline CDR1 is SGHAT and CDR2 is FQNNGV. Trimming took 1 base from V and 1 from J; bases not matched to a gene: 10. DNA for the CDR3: TGTGCCAGCAGCTTAGCGGGACAGAGGGTTCCGTCCTACGAGCAGTACTTC. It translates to CASSLAGQRVPSYEQYF.

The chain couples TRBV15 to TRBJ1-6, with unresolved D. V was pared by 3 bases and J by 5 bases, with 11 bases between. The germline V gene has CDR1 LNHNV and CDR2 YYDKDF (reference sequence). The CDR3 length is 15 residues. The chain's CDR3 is CATSSPGGDNSPLHF. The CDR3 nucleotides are TGTGCCACCAGCAGCCCCGGAGGAGATAATTCACCCCTCCACTTT.

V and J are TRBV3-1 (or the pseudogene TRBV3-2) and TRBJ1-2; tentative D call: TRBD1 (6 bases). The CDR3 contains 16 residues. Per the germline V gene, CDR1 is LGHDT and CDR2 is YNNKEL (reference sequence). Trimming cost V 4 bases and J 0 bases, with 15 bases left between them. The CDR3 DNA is TGTGCCAGCAGCCCCCGTCGGGACACCTCTAACTATGGCTACACCTTC. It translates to CASSPRRDTSNYGYTF.

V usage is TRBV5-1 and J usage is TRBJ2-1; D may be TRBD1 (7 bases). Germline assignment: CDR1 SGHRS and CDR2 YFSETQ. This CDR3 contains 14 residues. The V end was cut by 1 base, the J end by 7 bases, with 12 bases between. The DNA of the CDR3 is TGCGCCAGCAGCTTGTCAGGGGGGAAAAATGAGCAGTTCTTC. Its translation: CASSLSGGKNEQFF.

CDR3 DNA sequence: TGTGCCAGCAGCCAGATTCGTAATTCACCCCTCCACTTT. Translated, it gives CASSQIRNSPLHF. This chain uses TRBV12-3 or TRBV12-4 with TRBJ1-6; D gene ambiguous. The CDR3 consists of 13 residues. Trimming removed 6 bases at V and 6 bases at J, with 9 bases between.

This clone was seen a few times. This chain's CDR3 is CASSLGVLAGGPTDTQYF. CDR3 coding DNA: TGTGCCAGCAGCTTAGGAGTACTAGCGGGGGGCCCCACAGATACGCAGTATTTT. The chain couples TRBV7-2 to TRBJ2-3; 12 bases map to TRBD2. Germline CDR1 is SGHTA and CDR2 is FQGNSA. The junction had 7 bases not matched to a gene; V was cut back by 1 base and J by 2 bases. This CDR3 spans 18 amino acids.

CDR3 region: CASRSRGSPLHF. CDR3 DNA: TGTGCCAGCAGGTCAAGGGGTTCACCCCTCCACTTT. V is TRBV5-4 and J is TRBJ1-6; possible D gene TRBD1, 5 bases. Trimming pared 5 bases from V and 9 bases from J, leaving 9 bases between. In germline, CDR1 is SGHNT, CDR2 YYREEE (reference sequence). The CDR3 loop spans 12 amino acids.

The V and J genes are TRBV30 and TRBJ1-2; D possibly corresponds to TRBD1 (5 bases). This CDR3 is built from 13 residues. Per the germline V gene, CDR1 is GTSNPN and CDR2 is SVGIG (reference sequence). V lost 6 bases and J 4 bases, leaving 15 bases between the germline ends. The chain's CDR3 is CACGDSSRYGYTF. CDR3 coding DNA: TGTGCCTGCGGGGACTCTTCCCGCTATGGCTACACCTTC.

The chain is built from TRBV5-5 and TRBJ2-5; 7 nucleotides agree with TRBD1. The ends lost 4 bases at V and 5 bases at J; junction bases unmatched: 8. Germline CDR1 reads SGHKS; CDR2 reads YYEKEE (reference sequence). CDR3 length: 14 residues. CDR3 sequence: CASSLRQGWETQYF. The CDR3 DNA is TGTGCCAGCAGCCTCCGACAGGGATGGGAGACCCAGTACTTC.

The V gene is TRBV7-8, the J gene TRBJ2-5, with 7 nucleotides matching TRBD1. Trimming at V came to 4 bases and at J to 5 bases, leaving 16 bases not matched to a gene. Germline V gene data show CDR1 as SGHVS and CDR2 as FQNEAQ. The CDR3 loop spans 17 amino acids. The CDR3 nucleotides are TGTGCCAGCAGCTCCGGTTCCTCCGACAGGGCAGGGGAGACCCAGTACTTC. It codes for CASSSGSSDRAGETQYF.

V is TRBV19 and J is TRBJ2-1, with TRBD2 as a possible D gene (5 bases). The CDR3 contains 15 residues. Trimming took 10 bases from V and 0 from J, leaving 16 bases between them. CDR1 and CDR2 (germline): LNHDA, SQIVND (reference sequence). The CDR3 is CATARETISYNEQFF. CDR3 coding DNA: TGTGCCACCGCCCGGGAAACCATCTCCTACAATGAGCAGTTCTTC.

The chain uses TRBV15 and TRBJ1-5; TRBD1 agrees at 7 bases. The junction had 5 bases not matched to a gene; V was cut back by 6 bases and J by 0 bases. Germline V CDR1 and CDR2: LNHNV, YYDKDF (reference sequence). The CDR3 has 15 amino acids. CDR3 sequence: CATRTGAYSNQPQHF. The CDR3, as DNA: TGTGCCACCAGAACAGGGGCCTATAGCAATCAGCCCCAGCATTTT.

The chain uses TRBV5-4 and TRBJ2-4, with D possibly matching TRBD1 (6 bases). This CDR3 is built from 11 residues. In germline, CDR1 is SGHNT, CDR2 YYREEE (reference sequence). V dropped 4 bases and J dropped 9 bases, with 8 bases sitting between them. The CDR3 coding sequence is TGTGCCAGCAGCACAGGGCTCATTCAGTACTTC. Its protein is CASSTGLIQYF.

CDR3 DNA sequence: TGTGCCACCAGTGACCCTTCTAGCGGGAGAGTTTACGAGCAGTACTTC. Amino acid sequence: CATSDPSSGRVYEQYF. The V call is TRBV24-1, the J call TRBJ2-7, with TRBD2 matching 10 bases. Per the germline V gene, CDR1 is KGHDR and CDR2 is SFDVKD. The CDR3 has 16 residues. The trim removed 4 bases at V and 4 bases at J, leaving 9 bases unmatched.

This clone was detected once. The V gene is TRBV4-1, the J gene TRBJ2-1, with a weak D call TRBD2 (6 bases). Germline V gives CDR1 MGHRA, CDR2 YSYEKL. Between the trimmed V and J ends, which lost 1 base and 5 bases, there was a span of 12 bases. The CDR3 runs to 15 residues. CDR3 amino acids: CASSQVPLADNEQFF. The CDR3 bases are TGCGCCAGCAGCCAAGTACCACTAGCAGACAATGAGCAGTTCTTC.